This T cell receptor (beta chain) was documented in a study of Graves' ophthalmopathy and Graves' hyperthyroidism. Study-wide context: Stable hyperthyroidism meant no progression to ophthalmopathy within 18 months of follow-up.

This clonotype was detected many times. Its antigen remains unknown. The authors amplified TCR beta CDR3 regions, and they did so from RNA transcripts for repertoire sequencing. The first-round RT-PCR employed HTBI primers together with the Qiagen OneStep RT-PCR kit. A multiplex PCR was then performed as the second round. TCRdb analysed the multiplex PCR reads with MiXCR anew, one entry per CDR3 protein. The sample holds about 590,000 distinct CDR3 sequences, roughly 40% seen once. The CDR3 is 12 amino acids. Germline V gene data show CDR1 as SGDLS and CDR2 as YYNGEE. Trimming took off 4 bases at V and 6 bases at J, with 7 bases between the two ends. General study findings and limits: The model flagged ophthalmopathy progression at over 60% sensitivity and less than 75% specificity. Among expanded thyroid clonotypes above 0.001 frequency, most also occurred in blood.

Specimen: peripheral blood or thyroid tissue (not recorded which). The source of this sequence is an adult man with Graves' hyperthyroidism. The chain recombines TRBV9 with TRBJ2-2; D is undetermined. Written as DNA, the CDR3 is TGTGCCAGCAGCATTGTCCCCGGGGAGCTGTTTTTT. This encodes CASSIVPGELFF.